This T cell receptor beta chain was recovered during a study of T cell responses to AZD1222 COVID-19 vaccine. Overall study findings and caveats: Within unmutated variant regions lay the reported targets of nearly half of spike-specific TCRs. White British people made up most donors, females outnumbered males, and clonal diversity was possibly underestimated.

Notes on this clone: Its target is not known.

The CDR3 is 13 amino acids. Germline trimming cut 5 bases from V and 4 bases from J; bases unmatched to any gene: 7. Per the germline V gene, CDR1 is SQVTM and CDR2 is ANQGSEA. Measured with immunoSEQ multiplex PCR; TCRdb has only the in-frame clones, and not every one. Of 150,000 or so clones in the sample, about 92% were seen once. The TCR sequence derives from an adult who received the AZD1222 COVID-19 vaccine. Sequenced material: peripheral blood, taken 28 days after the second AZD1222 dose. V and J are TRBV29-1 and TRBJ1-2; 7 bases match TRBD1. DNA for the CDR3: TGCAGCGTTTACCCGGACAGGAGCTATGGCTACACCTTC. This encodes CSVYPDRSYGYTF.